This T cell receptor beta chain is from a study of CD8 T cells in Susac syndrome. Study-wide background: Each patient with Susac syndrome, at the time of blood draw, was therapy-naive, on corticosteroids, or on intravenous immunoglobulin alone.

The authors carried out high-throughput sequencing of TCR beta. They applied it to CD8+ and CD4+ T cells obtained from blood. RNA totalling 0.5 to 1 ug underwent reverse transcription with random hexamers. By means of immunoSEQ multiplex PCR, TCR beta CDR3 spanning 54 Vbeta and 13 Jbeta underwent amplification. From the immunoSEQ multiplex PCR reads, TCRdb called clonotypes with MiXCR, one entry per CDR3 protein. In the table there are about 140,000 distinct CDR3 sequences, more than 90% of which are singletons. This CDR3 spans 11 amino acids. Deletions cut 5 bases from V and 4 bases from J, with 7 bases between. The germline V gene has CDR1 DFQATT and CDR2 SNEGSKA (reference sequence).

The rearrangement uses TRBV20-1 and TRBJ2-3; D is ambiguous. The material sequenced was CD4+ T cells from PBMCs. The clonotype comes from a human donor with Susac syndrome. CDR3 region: CSARSADTQYF. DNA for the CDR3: TGCAGTGCTCGGTCGGCAGATACGCAGTATTTT.